This T cell receptor (beta chain) was sequenced in a study of radiotherapy plus CTLA-4 blockade in lung cancer. General observations from the study: Response was reportedly best predicted by early blood T cell clone dynamics, with interferon-beta. Blood-borne expansion of tumor-derived TCR clones followed radiotherapy plus ipilimumab.

Of note for this clone: Its antigen is unknown.

The data were produced by immunoSEQ multiplex PCR, yet TCRdb's version contains in-frame clones alone and is incomplete. The profile shows 40,000 to 50,000 clones, 75% to 85% of them singletons. The CDR3 is made up of 14 amino acids. V dropped 4 bases and J dropped 5 bases, with 14 bases sitting between them. CDR1 SEHNR and CDR2 FQNEAQ come from the germline V gene (reference sequence). The chain recombines TRBV7-9 with TRBJ2-5, with D possibly TRBD2 on 6 matching bases. The starting material was peripheral blood, obtained from a patient treated with radiotherapy plus ipilimumab. This receptor was taken from a human donor with non-small cell lung cancer who had stable disease on radiotherapy plus ipilimumab. CDR3 protein: CASSWDFTRETQYF. CDR3 bases: TGTGCCAGCAGCTGGGACTTTACCCGGGAGACCCAGTACTTC.